This record covers a single TCR beta chain. Antigen unknown. The data stem from a study of T-cell memory formation after mild COVID-19. The overall study: Each donor largely had its own TCR clusters. Study outcomes and limitations: Clones contracting over day 15 to 85 were CD4/CD8 balanced, with later expanders leaning CD4+. Pre-infection memory harbored some responding clones, suggesting cross-reactive memory joined.

One entry per CDR3 protein, called by TCRdb with MiXCR from the 5' RACE reads. Of around 450,000 distinct CDR3 sequences listed, roughly 24% are singletons. The V gene end was trimmed by 3 bases and the J gene end by 2 bases; junction bases not matched to a gene: 7. CDR1 SGDLS and CDR2 YYNGEE come from the germline V gene. The CDR3 runs 17 residues. The TCR sequence derives from an adult woman who had mild COVID-19 (a few samples of this study predate the infection). Cell type and time point are not known. The J gene is TRBJ2-6, the V gene TRBV9; 8 nucleotides line up with TRBD1. Material for sequencing was PBMCs or a T cell subset sorted from them (not recorded which). CDR3 sequence: CASSDGDRSTGANVLTF. Here the CDR3 DNA reads TGTGCCAGCAGCGATGGGGACAGGAGCACTGGGGCCAACGTCCTGACTTTC.